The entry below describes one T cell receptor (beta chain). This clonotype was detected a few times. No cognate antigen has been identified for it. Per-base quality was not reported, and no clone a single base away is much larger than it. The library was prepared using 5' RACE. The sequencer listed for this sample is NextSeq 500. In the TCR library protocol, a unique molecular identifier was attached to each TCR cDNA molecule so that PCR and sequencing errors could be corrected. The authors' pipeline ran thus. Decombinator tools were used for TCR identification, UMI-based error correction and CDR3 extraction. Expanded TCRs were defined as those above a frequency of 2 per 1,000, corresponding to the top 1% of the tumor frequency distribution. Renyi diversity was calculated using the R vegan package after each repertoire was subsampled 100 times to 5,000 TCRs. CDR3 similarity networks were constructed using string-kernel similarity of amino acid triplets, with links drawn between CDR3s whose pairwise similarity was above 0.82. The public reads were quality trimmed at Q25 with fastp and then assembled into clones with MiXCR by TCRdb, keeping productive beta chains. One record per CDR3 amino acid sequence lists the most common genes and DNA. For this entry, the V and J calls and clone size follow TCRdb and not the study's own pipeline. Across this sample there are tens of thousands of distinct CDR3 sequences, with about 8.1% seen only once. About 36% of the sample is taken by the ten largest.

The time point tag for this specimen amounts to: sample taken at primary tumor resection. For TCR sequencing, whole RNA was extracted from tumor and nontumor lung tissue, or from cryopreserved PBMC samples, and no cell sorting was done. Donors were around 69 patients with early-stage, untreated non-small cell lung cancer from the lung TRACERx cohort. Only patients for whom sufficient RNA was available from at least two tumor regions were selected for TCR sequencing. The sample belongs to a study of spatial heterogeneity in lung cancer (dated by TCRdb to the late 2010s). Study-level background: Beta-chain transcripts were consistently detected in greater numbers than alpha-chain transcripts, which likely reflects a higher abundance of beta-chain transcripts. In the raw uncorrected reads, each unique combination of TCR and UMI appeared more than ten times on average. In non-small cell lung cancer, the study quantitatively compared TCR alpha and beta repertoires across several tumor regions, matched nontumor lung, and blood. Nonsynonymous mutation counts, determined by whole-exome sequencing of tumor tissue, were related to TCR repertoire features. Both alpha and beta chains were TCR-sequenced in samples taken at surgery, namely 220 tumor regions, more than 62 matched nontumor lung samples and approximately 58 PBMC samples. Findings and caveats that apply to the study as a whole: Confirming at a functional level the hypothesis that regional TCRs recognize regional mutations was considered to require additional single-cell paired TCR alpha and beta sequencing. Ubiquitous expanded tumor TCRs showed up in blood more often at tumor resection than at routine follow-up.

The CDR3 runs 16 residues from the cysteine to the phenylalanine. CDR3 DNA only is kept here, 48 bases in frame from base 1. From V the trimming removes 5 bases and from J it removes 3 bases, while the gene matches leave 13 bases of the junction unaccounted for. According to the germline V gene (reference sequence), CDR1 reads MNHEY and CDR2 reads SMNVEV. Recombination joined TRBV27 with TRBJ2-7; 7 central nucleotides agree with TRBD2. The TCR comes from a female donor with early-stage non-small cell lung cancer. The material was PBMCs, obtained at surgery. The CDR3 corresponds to CASSLGKAGLYYEQYF. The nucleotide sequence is TGTGCCAGCAGTCTAGGCAAAGCGGGGTTATACTACGAGCAGTACTTC.